This entry lists 21 T cell receptor beta chains sequenced from one sample in a study of persistence of HIV-infected CD4 T cells. The immunoSEQ assay was version 4, run in survey mode. Repertoires were generated with immunoSEQ multiplex PCR, while TCRdb's copy carries only in-frame clones and drops some. The profile shows around 30,000 clones, approximately 85% of them singletons. The stimulus was an HIV-1 Gag 15-mer peptide pool, 0.9 to 1 ug/peptide/mL. Memory cells lacking CD40L and CD69 with high CD45RO were sorted. Their antigen targets remain unknown. The sample in question was CD4+ T cells sorted from PBMCs after approximately 20-hour stimulation, obtained from a patient who received antiretroviral therapy. These receptors all come from an adult woman with HIV who was CMV-seropositive.

The chain is built from TRBV6-5 and TRBJ1-5, with a possible D match to TRBD1 (5 bases). CDR1 MNHEY and CDR2 SVGAGI come from the germline V gene. V dropped 6 bases and J dropped 3 bases, with 12 bases sitting between them. The CDR3 consists of 14 residues. CDR3 sequence: CASRGREYNQPQHF. The CDR3 DNA follows: TGTGCCAGCAGGGGCAGGGAGTACAATCAGCCCCAGCATTTT.

The chain combines TRBV5-1 with TRBJ1-6; D gene unclear. Trimming took off 2 bases at V and 0 bases at J, with 9 bases between the two ends. This CDR3 region has 16 residues. Per the germline V gene, CDR1 is SGHRS and CDR2 is YFSETQ. The CDR3 is CASSFLQSSYNSPLHF. CDR3 DNA sequence: TGCGCCAGCAGCTTTCTACAGAGCTCCTATAATTCACCCCTCCACTTT.

The gene calls are TRBV10-3 and TRBJ1-2; D is possibly TRBD1 (6 bases). With 2 bases removed from V and 1 base from J, the gap between germline ends came to 14 bases. This CDR3 spans 16 amino acids. Germline V lookup: CDR1 ENHRY, CDR2 SYGVKD. This chain's CDR3 is CAISELLQGINYGYTF. CDR3 coding DNA: TGTGCCATCAGTGAGCTCCTACAGGGAATTAACTATGGCTACACCTTC.

The chain uses TRBV4-1 and TRBJ2-1; 8 bases agree with TRBD2. With 4 bases clipped from V and 7 bases from J, the junction kept 15 bases outside the gene matches. CDR1 MGHRA and CDR2 YSYEKL come from the germline V gene. The CDR3 runs 17 residues. Here the CDR3 DNA reads TGCGCCAGCAGCCGCCTCTCTTCGGCGGGGGGTGGTAATGAGCAGTTCTTC. Protein sequence: CASSRLSSAGGGNEQFF.

The gene calls are TRBV2 and TRBJ1-2; D gene ambiguous. The CDR3 totals 13 residues. Germline values: CDR1 SNHLY, CDR2 FYNNEI. V lost 7 bases and J 0 bases, leaving 9 bases between the germline ends. CDR3 sequence (DNA): TGTGCCAGCAAGGTCCAGCCTAACTATGGCTACACCTTC. It yields the protein CASKVQPNYGYTF.

The gene calls are TRBV28 and TRBJ2-7; D uncertain. Germline CDR1 and CDR2: MDHEN and SYDVKM. The CDR3 runs to 13 residues. The ends were cut back, 6 bases at V and 0 bases at J, with 9 bases in the middle. CDR3 region: CASRGKVSYEQYF. The CDR3 DNA is TGTGCCAGCAGGGGGAAGGTCTCCTACGAGCAGTACTTC.

The gene calls are TRBV11-1 and TRBJ2-3; D not resolved. This CDR3 is built from 12 residues. V dropped 5 bases and J dropped 0 bases, with 3 bases sitting between them. CDR1 SGHAT and CDR2 FQDESV come from the germline V gene (reference sequence). The CDR3 DNA is TGTGCCAGCAGCACTAGCACAGATACGCAGTATTTT. It is translated as CASSTSTDTQYF.

This chain links TRBV7-2 with TRBJ1-2; possibly TRBD1 for D (6 bases). V lost 5 bases, J lost 3 bases, and 16 bases lay in between. The germline V gene has CDR1 SGHTA and CDR2 FQGNSA. The CDR3 is made up of 15 amino acids. The CDR3 nucleotides are TGTGCCAGCAGCCGCCAAGGGGGATCTTACTATGGCTACACCTTC. Amino acids: CASSRQGGSYYGYTF.

The chain couples TRBV24-1 to TRBJ2-7; 9 bases map to TRBD1. V lost 5 bases to trimming and J lost 1 base; unmatched junction nucleotides: 2. Germline-derived CDR1 and CDR2 are KGHDR and SFDVKD. This CDR3 has 14 residues. CDR3 sequence reads: CATSVGQGSYEQYF. CDR3 DNA sequence: TGTGCCACCAGTGTGGGACAGGGTTCCTACGAGCAGTACTTC.

This chain uses TRBV5-1 with TRBJ1-1; 10 bases match TRBD1. V shed 0 bases and J 1 base; nucleotides not matched to a gene: 6. Per the germline V gene, CDR1 is SGHRS and CDR2 is YFSETQ. The CDR3 covers 17 residues. The chain's CDR3 is CASSLGPRTGGNTEAFF. CDR3 DNA sequence: TGCGCCAGCAGCTTGGGCCCCCGGACAGGGGGGAACACTGAAGCTTTCTTT.

This chain joins TRBV5-1 and TRBJ2-2; 10 bases align to TRBD2. This CDR3 contains 17 residues. Trimming cost V 0 bases and J 6 bases; bases outside gene matches: 8. From germline, CDR1 is SGHRS and CDR2 YFSETQ. This CDR3 is CASSLEASGSRAGELFF. CDR3 coding DNA: TGCGCCAGCAGCTTGGAGGCTAGCGGGAGTAGGGCCGGGGAGCTGTTTTTT.

The rearrangement joins TRBV19 to TRBJ2-1; 9 bases agree with TRBD1. Germline V gives CDR1 LNHDA, CDR2 SQIVND (reference sequence). Trimming removed 6 bases from V and 2 bases from J; junction bases left unmatched: 5. The length of the CDR3 is 15 residues. CDR3 sequence reads: CASSRTGGTYNEQFF. As DNA, the CDR3 is TGTGCCAGTAGCCGAACAGGGGGCACCTACAATGAGCAGTTCTTC.

V is TRBV7-2 and J is TRBJ1-1; 10 positions match TRBD1. CDR3 length equals 14 residues. J was trimmed by 11 bases and V by 8 bases; bases with no gene match: 14. Germline CDR1 reads SGHTA; CDR2 reads FQGNSA. The CDR3 DNA follows: TGTGCCAGCGATCCGGGACAGGGGATCTCTAGCGCTTTCTTT. Protein: CASDPGQGISSAFF.

The chain links TRBV3-1 (or the pseudogene TRBV3-2) to TRBJ2-7; 8 bases are a match to TRBD2. Germline V gene sequence: CDR1 LGHDT, CDR2 YNNKEL (reference sequence). The CDR3 sequence is 13 residues long. V trimming: 5 bases; J trimming: 3 bases; junction bases outside the gene matches: 3. CDR3 sequence: CASSTTSGYEQYF. DNA of the CDR3: TGTGCCAGCAGCACAACTAGCGGCTACGAGCAGTACTTC.

This chain connects TRBV9 to TRBJ2-7, with D tentatively TRBD1 (6 bases). The length of the CDR3 is 15 residues. The V and J ends lost 2 bases and 3 bases respectively, with 15 bases between them. CDR1 is SGDLS, CDR2 YYNGEE, per germline. CDR3 coding DNA: TGTGCCAGCAGCGTTGGCCGAGACAGGAACTACGAGCAGTACTTC. Translated, it gives CASSVGRDRNYEQYF.

This rearrangement joins TRBV7-2 to TRBJ2-3; the D gene could be TRBD1 or TRBD2 (6 bases each). This CDR3 comprises 17 residues. CDR1 is SGHTA, CDR2 FQGNSA, per germline. Trimming pared 5 bases from V and 0 bases from J, leaving 18 bases between. The CDR3 here is CASSPRGQYRSTDTQYF. CDR3 nucleotides: TGTGCCAGCAGCCCCCGGGGGCAGTATCGTAGCACAGATACGCAGTATTTT.

This chain links TRBV7-9 with TRBJ2-5, with TRBD1 as a possible D gene (6 bases). V was trimmed by 3 bases and J by 2 bases, leaving 16 bases between them. The length of the CDR3 is 16 residues. From germline, CDR1 is SEHNR and CDR2 FQNEAQ (reference sequence). CDR3: CASSFGRTVRQETQYF. In DNA form, the CDR3 reads TGTGCCAGCAGCTTTGGTCGGACAGTTAGGCAAGAGACCCAGTACTTC.

The chain has TRBV5-1 and TRBJ1-4; 7 bases agree with TRBD1. J gave up 8 bases and V 4 bases, and 8 bases lay outside the gene matches. CDR1 and CDR2 (germline): SGHRS, YFSETQ. The CDR3 covers 14 residues. The chain's CDR3 is CASSLQGKGEKLFF. DNA of the CDR3: TGCGCCAGCAGCCTACAGGGGAAGGGGGAAAAACTGTTTTTT. The entire variable domain, with the rest obtained from reference TRBV5-1 and TRBJ1-4, is as follows: KAGVTQTPRYLIKTRGQQVTLSCSPISGHRSVSWYQQTPGQGLQFLFEYFSETQRNKGNFPGRFSGRQFSNSRSEMNVSTLELGDSALYLCASSLQGKGEKLFFGSGTQLSVL.

A single count supports this clone. The CDR3 is CASSQDFWQAWGYTF. CDR3 DNA sequence: TGTGCCAGCAGCCAAGACTTCTGGCAGGCCTGGGGCTACACCTTC. This chain connects TRBV3-1 (or the pseudogene TRBV3-2) to TRBJ1-2; D is unresolved. Germline V gene sequence: CDR1 LGHDT, CDR2 YNNKEL (reference sequence). The CDR3 extends over 15 amino acids. The V end was cut by 0 bases, the J end by 8 bases, with 16 bases between.

The V call is TRBV19, the J call TRBJ1-1, with unresolved D. V was trimmed by 3 bases and J by 1 base, leaving 12 bases between them. This CDR3 has 15 residues. Germline CDR1 is LNHDA and CDR2 is SQIVND (reference sequence). The CDR3 nucleotides read TGTGCCAGTAGTATTACGTTAGGGCCGAACACTGAAGCTTTCTTT. It encodes CASSITLGPNTEAFF.

J is TRBJ1-4 and V is TRBV2; 7 bases match TRBD1. This CDR3 has 14 residues. The germline V gene has CDR1 SNHLY and CDR2 FYNNEI. V lost 8 bases and J lost 8; bases outside the gene matches: 11. DNA for the CDR3: TGTGCCAGCGTCCCCCCCGGGACAGACGAAAAACTGTTTTTT. Its protein is CASVPPGTDEKLFF.